This T cell receptor (beta chain) is from a study of blood T cell repertoires in COVID-19. Per germline, CDR1 MNHEY and CDR2 SVGAGI. Trimming stripped 6 bases from V and 5 bases from J, with 8 bases between. This CDR3 has 12 residues. Assay used: immunoSEQ multiplex PCR; TCRdb lists only in-frame clones, some missing. The repertoire has more than 85,000 clones, 70% to 85% of them found once; the top ten carry roughly 7.7%. Only one count was recorded for this clone. Sequencing was performed on peripheral blood. This receptor was obtained from a woman at least 80 years old with active or convalescent COVID-19. This rearrangement joins TRBV6-5 to TRBJ2-4, with D unresolved. For the CDR3, the DNA is TGTGCCAGCAGGTACCGGGAAAACATTCAGTACTTC. This translates into CASRYRENIQYF.